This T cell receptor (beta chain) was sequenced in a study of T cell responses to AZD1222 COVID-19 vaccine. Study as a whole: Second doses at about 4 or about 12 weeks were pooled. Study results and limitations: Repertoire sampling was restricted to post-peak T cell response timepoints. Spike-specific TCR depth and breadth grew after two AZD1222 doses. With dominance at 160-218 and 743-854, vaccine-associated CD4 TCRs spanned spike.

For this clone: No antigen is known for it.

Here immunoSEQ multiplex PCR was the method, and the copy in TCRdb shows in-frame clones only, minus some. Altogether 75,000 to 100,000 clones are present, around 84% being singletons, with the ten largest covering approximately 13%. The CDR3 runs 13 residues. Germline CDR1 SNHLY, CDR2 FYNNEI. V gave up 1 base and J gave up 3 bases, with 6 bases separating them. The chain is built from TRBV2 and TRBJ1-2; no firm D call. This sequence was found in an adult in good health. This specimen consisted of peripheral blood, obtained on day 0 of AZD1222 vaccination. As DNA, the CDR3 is TGTGCCAGCAGTGAAGGGACGGACTATGGCTACACCTTC. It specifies CASSEGTDYGYTF.